Listed below are T cell receptor beta chains from one sample, sequenced in a study of shared clonotypes between healthy human individuals. The data were produced by immunoSEQ multiplex PCR, yet TCRdb's version contains in-frame clones alone and is incomplete. The sample carries about 2,200,000 clones, approximately 94% recorded once. The sequencing sample was made of naive CD8+ T cells from PBMCs. Receptors originate from a man between 18 and 29 years old in good health. Some clones in this sample may be carry-over from other donors' samples. Each CDR3 is given with its conserved first and last residue. D genes are given only for firm matches. Some rows mark clone size as missing; the rest say once, few, many or name a class of expanded clone.

clone size	V gene	D gene	J gene	CDR3 protein	CDR3 DNA
NA	TRBV27	NA	TRBJ1-3	CASSLSATSGNTIYF	TGTGCCAGCAGTTTGTCAGCGACCTCTGGAAACACCATATATTTT
NA	TRBV20-1	TRBD1	TRBJ1-5	CSASEDRAQHF	TGCAGTGCTAGTGAGGACAGGGCCCAGCATTTT
NA	TRBV6-5	TRBD2	TRBJ2-1	CASSASGVYNEQFF	TGTGCCAGCAGTGCTAGCGGGGTATACAATGAGCAGTTCTTC
NA	TRBV7-6	NA	TRBJ2-2	CASSSRSQVRAGELFF	TGTGCCAGCAGCTCGCGTTCACAGGTTAGGGCCGGGGAGCTGTTTTTT
NA	TRBV10-2	TRBD1	TRBJ1-1	CASTGAQGENTEAFF	TGCGCCAGCACCGGGGCACAGGGGGAGAACACTGAAGCTTTCTTT
NA	TRBV9	TRBD2	TRBJ2-2	CASSPTSGRNTGELFF	TGTGCCAGCAGCCCTACTAGCGGGAGGAACACCGGGGAGCTGTTTTTT
NA	TRBV5-1	NA	TRBJ2-7	CASSLAQGNSYEQYF	TGCGCCAGCAGCTTAGCCCAGGGGAATTCCTACGAGCAGTACTTC
NA	TRBV30	NA	TRBJ2-5	CDVIRETQYF	TGTGATGTGATTAGGGAGACCCAGTACTTC
NA	TRBV27	TRBD2	TRBJ2-3	CASSSGIPQYF	TGTGCCAGCAGTAGCGGGATACCGCAGTATTTT
NA	TRBV4-1	NA	TRBJ2-7	CASSQDGAAYEQYF	TGCGCCAGCAGCCAAGATGGCGCAGCCTACGAGCAGTACTTC
NA	TRBV10-3	NA	TRBJ2-7	CAIKKDSTYEQYF	TGTGCCATCAAAAAGGACAGCACCTACGAGCAGTACTTC
NA	TRBV5-6	NA	TRBJ2-1	CASSLAVGDEQFF	TGTGCCAGCAGCCTAGCCGTGGGGGATGAGCAGTTCTTC
once	TRBV28	NA	TRBJ1-1	CASSQGFWETEAFF	TGTGCCAGCAGCCAGGGGTTTTGGGAAACTGAAGCTTTCTTT
NA	TRBV2	NA	TRBJ2-2	CASSGGGTYELFF	TGTGCCAGCAGTGGTGGGGGAACCTACGAGCTGTTTTTT
NA	TRBV4-2	NA	TRBJ1-1	CASSPGRVTEAFF	TGTGCCAGCAGCCCCGGGCGGGTCACTGAAGCTTTCTTT
NA	TRBV13	TRBD2	TRBJ2-7	CASSGQGTSGSGEQYF	TGTGCCAGCAGCGGCCAAGGGACTAGCGGGAGCGGCGAGCAGTACTTC
NA	TRBV19	TRBD2	TRBJ2-1	CASSESSGSHEQFF	TGTGCCAGTAGTGAGTCTAGCGGGAGTCATGAGCAGTTCTTC
NA	TRBV9	TRBD2	TRBJ2-3	CASSSGLVSTDTQYF	TGTGCCAGCAGCTCCGGACTAGTTAGCACAGATACGCAGTATTTT
NA	TRBV4-1	NA	TRBJ1-5	CASSLKGGIGNQPQHF	TGCGCCAGCAGTCTCAAGGGGGGGATTGGCAATCAGCCCCAGCATTTT
once	TRBV29-1	NA	TRBJ2-4	CSVEIWGLATKNIQYF	TGCAGCGTTGAGATCTGGGGGCTCGCTACCAAAAACATTCAGTACTTC
NA	TRBV28	TRBD1	TRBJ1-2	CASSRGQEINYGYTF	TGTGCCAGCAGTCGGGGACAGGAGATTAACTATGGCTACACCTTC
NA	TRBV10-3	NA	TRBJ2-1	CAISESTSVPPSSEQFF	TGTGCCATCAGTGAGTCGACTTCCGTCCCCCCCTCATCCGAGCAGTTCTTC
NA	TRBV13	TRBD2	TRBJ2-5	CASSPGTSGSHQYF	TGTGCCAGCAGCCCAGGGACTAGCGGGAGTCACCAGTACTTC
NA	TRBV27	NA	TRBJ1-1	CASSSLAGLMNTEAFF	TGTGCCAGCAGTTCTCTGGCAGGGCTTATGAACACTGAAGCTTTCTTT
NA	TRBV2	TRBD1	TRBJ2-7	CASSDRSGPGTAYF	TGTGCCAGCAGTGATCGAAGTGGACCGGGGACAGCGTACTTC
NA	TRBV29-1	NA	TRBJ2-7	CSVEGDGSLYEQYF	TGCAGCGTTGAAGGGGACGGGAGCCTCTACGAGCAGTACTTC
once	TRBV19	NA	TRBJ1-4	CASGRTANEKLFF	TGTGCCAGTGGGAGGACAGCTAATGAAAAACTGTTTTTT
NA	TRBV18	TRBD1	TRBJ1-2	CASSRTGGGNYGYTF	TGTGCCAGCTCACGGACAGGGGGCGGCAACTATGGCTACACCTTC
once	TRBV18	TRBD2	TRBJ2-1	CASSPLERLARNEQFF	TGTGCCAGCTCACCGCTTGAAAGACTAGCCCGGAATGAGCAGTTCTTC
NA	TRBV5-8	NA	TRBJ1-1	CASSHRIIENTEAFF	TGTGCCAGCAGCCACCGTATAATCGAGAACACTGAAGCTTTCTTT
NA	TRBV10-2	NA	TRBJ1-5	CASSEGGNQPQHF	TGCGCCAGCAGTGAAGGAGGCAATCAGCCCCAGCATTTT